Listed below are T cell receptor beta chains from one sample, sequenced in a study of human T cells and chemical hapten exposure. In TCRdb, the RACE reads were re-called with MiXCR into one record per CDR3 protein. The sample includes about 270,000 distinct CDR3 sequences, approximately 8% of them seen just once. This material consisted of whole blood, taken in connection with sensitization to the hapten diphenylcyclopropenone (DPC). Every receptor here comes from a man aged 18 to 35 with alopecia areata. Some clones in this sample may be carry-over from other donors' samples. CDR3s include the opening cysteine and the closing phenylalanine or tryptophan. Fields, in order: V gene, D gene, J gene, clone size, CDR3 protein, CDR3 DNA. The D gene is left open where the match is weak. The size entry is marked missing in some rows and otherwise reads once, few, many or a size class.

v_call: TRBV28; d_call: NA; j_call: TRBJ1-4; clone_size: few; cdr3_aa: CASSQAPKGVEKLFF; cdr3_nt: TGTGCCAGCAGCCAAGCCCCCAAGGGAGTTGAAAAACTGTTTTTT
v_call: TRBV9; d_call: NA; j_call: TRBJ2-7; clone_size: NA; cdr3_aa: CASSPTYASYEQYF; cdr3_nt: TGTGCCAGCAGCCCCACCTATGCGTCCTACGAGCAGTACTTC
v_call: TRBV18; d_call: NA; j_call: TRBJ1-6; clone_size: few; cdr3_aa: CASSQSDNSPLHF; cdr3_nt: TGTGCCAGCTCACAGTCAGATAATTCACCCCTCCACTTT
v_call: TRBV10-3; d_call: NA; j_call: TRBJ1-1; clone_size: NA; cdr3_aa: CAISGAGAEAFF; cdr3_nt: TGTGCCATCAGTGGGGCAGGGGCTGAAGCTTTCTTT
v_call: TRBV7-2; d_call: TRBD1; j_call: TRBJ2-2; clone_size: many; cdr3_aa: CASSLVGRQGALTGELFF; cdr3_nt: TGTGCCAGCAGCTTAGTAGGTCGCCAGGGGGCCCTTACCGGGGAGCTGTTTTTT
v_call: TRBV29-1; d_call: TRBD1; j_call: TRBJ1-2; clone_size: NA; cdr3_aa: CSVDRGQNYGYTF; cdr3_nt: TGCAGCGTTGATCGGGGACAGAACTATGGCTACACCTTC
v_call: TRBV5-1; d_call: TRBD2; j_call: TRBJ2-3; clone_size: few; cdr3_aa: CASSHETSGLPDTQYF; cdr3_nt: TGCGCCAGCAGCCATGAGACTAGCGGCCTGCCAGATACGCAGTATTTT
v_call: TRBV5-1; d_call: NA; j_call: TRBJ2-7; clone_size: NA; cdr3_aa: CASSGRTAGHEQYF; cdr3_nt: TGCGCCAGCAGCGGACGCACCGCCGGCCACGAGCAGTACTTC
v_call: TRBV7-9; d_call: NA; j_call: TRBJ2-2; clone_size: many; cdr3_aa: CASRYRAGTGELFF; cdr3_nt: TGTGCCAGCAGATACAGGGCTGGCACCGGGGAGCTGTTTTTT
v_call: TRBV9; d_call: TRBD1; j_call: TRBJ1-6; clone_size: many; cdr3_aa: CATSSGTGEDSPLHF; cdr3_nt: TGTGCCACCTCATCCGGGACAGGGGAAGATTCACCCCTCCACTTT
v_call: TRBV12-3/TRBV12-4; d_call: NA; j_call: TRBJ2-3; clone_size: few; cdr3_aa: CASSSPNWRNTDTQYF; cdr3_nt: TGTGCCAGCAGTTCCCCTAATTGGAGAAACACAGATACGCAGTATTTT
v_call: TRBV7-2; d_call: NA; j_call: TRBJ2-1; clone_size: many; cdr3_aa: CASSPEIVASNRFF; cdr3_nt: TGTGCCAGCAGCCCCGAAATAGTGGCTAGCAATCGGTTCTTC
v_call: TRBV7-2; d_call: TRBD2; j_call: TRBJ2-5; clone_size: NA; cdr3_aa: CASSHSSGGYQETQYF; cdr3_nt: TGTGCCAGCAGCCACTCTAGCGGGGGGTACCAAGAGACCCAGTACTTC
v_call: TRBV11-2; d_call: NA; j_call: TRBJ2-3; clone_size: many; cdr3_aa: CASSFEGSTDTQYF; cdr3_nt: TGTGCCAGCAGCTTCGAGGGGAGCACAGATACGCAGTATTTT
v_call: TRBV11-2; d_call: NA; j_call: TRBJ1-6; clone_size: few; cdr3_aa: CASSQEVLGTPLHF; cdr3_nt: TGTGCCAGCAGCCAAGAAGTTCTGGGGACACCCCTCCACTTT
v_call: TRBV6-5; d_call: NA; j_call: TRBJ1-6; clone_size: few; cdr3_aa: CASSEWVLSYNSPLHF; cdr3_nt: TGTGCCAGCAGTGAGTGGGTCCTTTCCTATAATTCACCCCTCCACTTT